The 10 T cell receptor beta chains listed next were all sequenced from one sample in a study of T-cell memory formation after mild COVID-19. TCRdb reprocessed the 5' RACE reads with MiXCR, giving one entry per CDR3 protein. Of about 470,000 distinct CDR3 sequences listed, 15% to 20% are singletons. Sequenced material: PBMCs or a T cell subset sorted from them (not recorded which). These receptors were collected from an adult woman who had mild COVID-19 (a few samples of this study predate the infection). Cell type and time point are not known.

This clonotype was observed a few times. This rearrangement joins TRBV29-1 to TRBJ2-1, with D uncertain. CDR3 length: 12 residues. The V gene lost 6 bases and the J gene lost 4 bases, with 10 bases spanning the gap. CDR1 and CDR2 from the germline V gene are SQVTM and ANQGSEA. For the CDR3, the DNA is TGCAGCGTGTTTGGCGGTTACAATGAGCAGTTCTTC. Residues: CSVFGGYNEQFF.

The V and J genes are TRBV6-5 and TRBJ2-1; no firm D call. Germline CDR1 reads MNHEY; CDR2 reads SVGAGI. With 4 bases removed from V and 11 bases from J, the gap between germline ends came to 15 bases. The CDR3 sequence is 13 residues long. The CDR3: CASSSPVGYQQFF. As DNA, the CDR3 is TGTGCCAGCAGTTCTCCCGTTGGCTACCAGCAGTTCTTC.

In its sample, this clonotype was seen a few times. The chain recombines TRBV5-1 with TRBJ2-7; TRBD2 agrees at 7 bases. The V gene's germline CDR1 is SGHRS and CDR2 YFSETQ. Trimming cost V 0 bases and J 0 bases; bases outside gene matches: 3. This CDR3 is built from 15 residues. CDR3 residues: CASSLVRGSSYEQYF. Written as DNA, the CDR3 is TGCGCCAGCAGCTTGGTGCGCGGGAGCTCCTACGAGCAGTACTTC. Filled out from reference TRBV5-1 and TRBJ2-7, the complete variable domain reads KAGVTQTPRYLIKTRGQQVTLSCSPISGHRSVSWYQQTPGQGLQFLFEYFSETQRNKGNFPGRFSGRQFSNSRSEMNVSTLELGDSALYLCASSLVRGSSYEQYFGPGTRLTVT.

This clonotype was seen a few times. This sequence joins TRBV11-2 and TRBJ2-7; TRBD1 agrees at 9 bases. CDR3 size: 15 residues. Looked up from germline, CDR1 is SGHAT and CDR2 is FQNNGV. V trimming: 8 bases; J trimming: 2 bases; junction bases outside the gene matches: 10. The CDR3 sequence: CASSSTGGAAYEQYF. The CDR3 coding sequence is TGTGCCAGCTCTTCGACAGGGGGGGCGGCCTACGAGCAGTACTTC.

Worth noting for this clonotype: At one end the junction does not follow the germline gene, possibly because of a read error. CDR3 protein: CASSLAAYGRIETQYF. For the CDR3, the DNA is TGTGCAAGCAGTTTAGCGGCTTACGGGAGGATAGAGACCCAGTACTTC. V is TRBV12-3 or TRBV12-4 and J is TRBJ2-5, with TRBD2 matching 7 bases. This CDR3 has 16 amino acids.

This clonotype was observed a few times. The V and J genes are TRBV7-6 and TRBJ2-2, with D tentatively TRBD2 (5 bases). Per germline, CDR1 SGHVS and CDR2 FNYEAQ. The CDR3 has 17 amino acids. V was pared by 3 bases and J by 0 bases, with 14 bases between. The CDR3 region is CASSLRLGRSNTGELFF. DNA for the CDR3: TGTGCCAGCAGCTTGCGGTTGGGGAGATCGAACACCGGGGAGCTGTTTTTT.

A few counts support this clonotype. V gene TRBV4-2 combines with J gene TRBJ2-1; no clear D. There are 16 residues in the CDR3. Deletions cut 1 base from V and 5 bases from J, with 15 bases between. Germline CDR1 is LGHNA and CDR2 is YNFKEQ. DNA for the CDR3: TGTGCCAGCAGCCAAGCATCCGGGCAGGCCGACAATGAGCAGTTCTTC. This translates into CASSQASGQADNEQFF.

The CDR3 DNA reads TGTGCCAGCAGCCGGGGACTAGCGGGACTATACAATGAGCAGTTCTTC. As protein: CASSRGLAGLYNEQFF. V usage is TRBV11-2 and J usage is TRBJ2-1; the match to TRBD2 covers 13 bases. V was clipped by 5 bases and J by 4 bases; unmatched bases: 5. The germline V gene encodes CDR1 SGHAT and CDR2 FQNNGV. The CDR3 runs to 16 residues.

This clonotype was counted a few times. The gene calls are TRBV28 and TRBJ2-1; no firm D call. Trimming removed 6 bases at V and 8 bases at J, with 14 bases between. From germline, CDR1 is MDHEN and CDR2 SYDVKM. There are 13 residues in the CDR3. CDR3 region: CASSQTAWYEQFF. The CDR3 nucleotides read TGTGCCAGCAGCCAGACCGCGTGGTATGAGCAGTTCTTC.

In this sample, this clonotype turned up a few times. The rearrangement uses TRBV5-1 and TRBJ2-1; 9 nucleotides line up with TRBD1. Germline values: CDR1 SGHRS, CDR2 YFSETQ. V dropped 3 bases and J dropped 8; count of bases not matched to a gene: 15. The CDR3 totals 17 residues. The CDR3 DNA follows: TGCGCCAGCAGCTCGGGACAGGGTCGGCGGGGGTTGTATGAGCAGTTCTTC. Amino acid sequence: CASSSGQGRRGLYEQFF.